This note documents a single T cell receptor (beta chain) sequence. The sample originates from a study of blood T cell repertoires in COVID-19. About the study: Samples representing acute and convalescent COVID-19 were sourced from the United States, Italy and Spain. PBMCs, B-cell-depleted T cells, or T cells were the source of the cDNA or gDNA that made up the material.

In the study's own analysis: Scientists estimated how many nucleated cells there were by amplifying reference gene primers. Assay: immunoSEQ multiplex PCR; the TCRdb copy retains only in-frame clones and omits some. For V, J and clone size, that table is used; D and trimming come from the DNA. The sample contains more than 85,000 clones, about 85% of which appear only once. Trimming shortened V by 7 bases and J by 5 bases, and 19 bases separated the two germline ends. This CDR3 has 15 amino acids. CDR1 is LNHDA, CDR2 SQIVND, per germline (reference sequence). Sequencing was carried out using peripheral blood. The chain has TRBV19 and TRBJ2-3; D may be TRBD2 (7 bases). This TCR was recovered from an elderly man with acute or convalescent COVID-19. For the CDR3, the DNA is TGTGCCAGTACCTCAAGGGGGGGGGCTGTAGATACGCAGTATTTT. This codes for CASTSRGGAVDTQYF.